This T cell receptor beta chain derives from a study of T cell responses to AZD1222 COVID-19 vaccine. Trimming cost V 0 bases and J 8 bases, with 20 bases left between them. CDR1 is SGHRS and CDR2 is YFSETQ in the germline V gene. This CDR3 is 16 amino acids long. Study observations and caveats: Two doses of AZD1222 preceded a rise in Spike-specific TCR breadth and depth.

Profiled with immunoSEQ multiplex PCR; TCRdb holds only in-frame clones, not every one. The table records about 140,000 clones, approximately 90% of them present only once. As concerns this clone: The antigen is not known.

The chain is built from TRBV5-1 and TRBJ1-2; D remains ambiguous. The sequence was collected from an adult in good health. This material consisted of peripheral blood, taken on day 0 of AZD1222 vaccination. The CDR3 DNA reads TGCGCCAGCAGCTTGGAGGTAGTGGCCAAATCTTCCGGCTACACCTTC. Its protein is CASSLEVVAKSSGYTF.